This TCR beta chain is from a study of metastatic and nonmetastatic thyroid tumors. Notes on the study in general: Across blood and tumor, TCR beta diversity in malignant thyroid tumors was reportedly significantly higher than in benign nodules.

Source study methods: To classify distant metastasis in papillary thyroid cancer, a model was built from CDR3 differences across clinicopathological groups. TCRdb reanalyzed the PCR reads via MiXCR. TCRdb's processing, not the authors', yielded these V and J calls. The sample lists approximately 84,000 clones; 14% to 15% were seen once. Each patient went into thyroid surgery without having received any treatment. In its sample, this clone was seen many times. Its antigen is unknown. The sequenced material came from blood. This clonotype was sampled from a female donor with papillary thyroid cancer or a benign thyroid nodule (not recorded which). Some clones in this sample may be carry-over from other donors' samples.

The chain's CDR3 is CASSVEVDDRWLDTIYF. In DNA, the CDR3 is TGTGCCAGCAGCGTAGAGGTCGATGACAGGTGGCTGGACACCATATATTTT. This sequence joins TRBV9 and TRBJ1-3; possible D gene TRBD1, 6 bases. Per the germline V gene, CDR1 is SGDLS and CDR2 is YYNGEE. This CDR3 comprises 17 residues. V shed 0 bases and J shed 8 bases, with 21 bases lying between them.